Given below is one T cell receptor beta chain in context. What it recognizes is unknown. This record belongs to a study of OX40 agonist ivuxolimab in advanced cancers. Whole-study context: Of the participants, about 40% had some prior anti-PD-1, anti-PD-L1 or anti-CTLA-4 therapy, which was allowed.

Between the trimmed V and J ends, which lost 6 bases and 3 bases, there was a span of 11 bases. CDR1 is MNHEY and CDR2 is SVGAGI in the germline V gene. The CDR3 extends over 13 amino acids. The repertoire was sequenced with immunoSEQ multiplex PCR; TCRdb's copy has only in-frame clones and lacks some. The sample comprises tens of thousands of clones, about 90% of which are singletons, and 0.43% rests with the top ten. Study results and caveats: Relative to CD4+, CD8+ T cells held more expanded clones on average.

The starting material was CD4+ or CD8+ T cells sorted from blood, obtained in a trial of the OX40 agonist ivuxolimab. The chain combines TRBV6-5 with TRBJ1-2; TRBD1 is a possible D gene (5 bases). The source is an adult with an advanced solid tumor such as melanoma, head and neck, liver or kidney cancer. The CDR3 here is CASSRGGDYGYTF. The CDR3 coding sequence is TGTGCCAGCAGCCGGGGCGGTGACTATGGCTACACCTTC.